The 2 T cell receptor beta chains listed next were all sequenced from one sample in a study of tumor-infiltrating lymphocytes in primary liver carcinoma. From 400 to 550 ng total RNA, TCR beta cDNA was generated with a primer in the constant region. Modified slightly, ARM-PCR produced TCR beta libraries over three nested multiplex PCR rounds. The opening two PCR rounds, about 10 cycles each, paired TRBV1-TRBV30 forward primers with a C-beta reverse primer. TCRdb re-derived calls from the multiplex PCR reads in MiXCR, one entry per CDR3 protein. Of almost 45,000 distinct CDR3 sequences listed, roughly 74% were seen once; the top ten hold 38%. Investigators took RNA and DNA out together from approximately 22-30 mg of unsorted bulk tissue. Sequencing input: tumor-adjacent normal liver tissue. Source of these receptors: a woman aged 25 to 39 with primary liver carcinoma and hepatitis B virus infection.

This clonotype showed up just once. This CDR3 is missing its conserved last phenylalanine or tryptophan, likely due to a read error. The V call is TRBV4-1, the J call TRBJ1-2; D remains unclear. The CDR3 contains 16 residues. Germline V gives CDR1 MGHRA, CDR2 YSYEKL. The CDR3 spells CASTQGLTGWPDGYTV. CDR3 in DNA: TGCGCCAGCACCCAAGGCCTGACCGGGTGGCCGGACGGCTACACCGTC.

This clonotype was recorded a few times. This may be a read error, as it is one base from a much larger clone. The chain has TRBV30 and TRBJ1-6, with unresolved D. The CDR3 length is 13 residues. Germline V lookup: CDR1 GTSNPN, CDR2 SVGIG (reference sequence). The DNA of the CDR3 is TGTGCCTGGAGACGGTACTATAATTCACCCCTCAACTTT. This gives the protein CAWRRYYNSPLNF.